The 32 T cell receptor beta chains in this list originate from one sample, sequenced in a study of blood T cell repertoires in COVID-19. Some clones are missing from TCRdb's copy, which holds only in-frame ones; the method was immunoSEQ multiplex PCR. The table records 90,000 or so clones, 85% to 90% of them present only once. Sequenced sample: peripheral blood. Receptors originate from a woman at least 80 years old with active COVID-19.

This chain links TRBV27 with TRBJ2-3; TRBD2 aligns across 9 bases. This CDR3 spans 15 amino acids. Germline CDR1 is MNHEY and CDR2 is SMNVEV (reference sequence). V lost 5 bases, J lost 6 bases, and 9 bases stayed unmatched. The CDR3 nucleotides read TGTGCCAGCAGTCTCCTAGCGGGATCCGGGGATACGCAGTATTTT. Encoded protein: CASSLLAGSGDTQYF.

The chain links TRBV7-2 to TRBJ2-5; D is unresolved. This CDR3 is 13 amino acids long. V was clipped by 3 bases and J by 5 bases, with 10 bases between them. Germline-derived CDR1 and CDR2 are SGHTA and FQGNSA. CDR3 residues: CASSLVTTETQYF. The CDR3 DNA sequence: TGTGCCAGCAGCTTGGTGACGACTGAGACCCAGTACTTC.

V usage is TRBV7-2 and J usage is TRBJ2-7; TRBD2 matches at 9 bases. Germline CDR1 is SGHTA and CDR2 is FQGNSA. The CDR3 is 13 residues long. V lost 0 bases, J lost 6 bases, and 0 bases stayed unmatched. The CDR3 DNA sequence: TGTGCCAGCAGCTTAGCGCGGGAGGGCGAGCAGTACTTC. Protein product: CASSLAREGEQYF.

This chain connects TRBV27 to TRBJ2-7, with D possibly TRBD2 on 5 matching bases. CDR1 MNHEY and CDR2 SMNVEV come from the germline V gene (reference sequence). Trimming pared 5 bases from V and 2 bases from J, leaving 16 bases between. CDR3 length: 15 amino acids. The CDR3 protein is CASSPGILEAYEQYF. The CDR3 bases are TGTGCCAGCAGTCCCGGGATCTTAGAGGCCTACGAGCAGTACTTC.

This clone was detected once. The J gene is TRBJ1-5, the V gene TRBV18; 10 bases match TRBD1. The CDR3 spans 14 residues. Germline CDR1 KGHSH, CDR2 LQKENI. J lost 7 bases, V lost 3 bases, and 3 bases had no gene match. CDR3 protein: CASSPGTGAQPQHF. The CDR3 coding sequence is TGTGCCAGCTCACCGGGGACAGGGGCGCAGCCCCAGCATTTT.

J is TRBJ2-6 and V is TRBV6-5; D is unresolved. This CDR3 spans 13 amino acids. Germline V gives CDR1 MNHEY, CDR2 SVGAGI. V was pared by 6 bases and J by 1 base, with 4 bases between. The CDR3 loop is CASSLSGANVLTF. CDR3 bases: TGTGCCAGCAGCTTATCTGGGGCCAACGTCCTGACTTTC.

The chain couples TRBV28 to TRBJ1-5; D is possibly TRBD1 (6 bases). The germline V gene has CDR1 MDHEN and CDR2 SYDVKM. The CDR3 is made up of 14 amino acids. Deletions cut 2 bases from V and 7 bases from J, with 12 bases between. CDR3 bases: TGTGCCAGCAGTTTAACATCAGGGGCCCAGCCCCAGCATTTT. Translation: CASSLTSGAQPQHF.

This chain connects TRBV27 to TRBJ2-7; weak D call: TRBD2 (5 bases). Germline V gene sequence: CDR1 MNHEY, CDR2 SMNVEV (reference sequence). Trimming took off 7 bases at V and 3 bases at J, with 13 bases between the two ends. CDR3 size: 13 residues. CDR3 nucleotides: TGTGCCAGCACCGCGGGCCTTCACTACGAGCAGTACTTC. It is translated as CASTAGLHYEQYF.

This sequence joins TRBV12-3 or TRBV12-4 and TRBJ1-5; D is unresolved. V was shortened by 5 bases and J by 7 bases, with 12 bases between the two germline ends. CDR3 size: 13 residues. In DNA, the CDR3 is TGTGCCAGCAGTCCCAGGAGGGCCCAGCCCCAGCATTTT. It yields the protein CASSPRRAQPQHF.

The V and J genes are TRBV5-1 and TRBJ2-7, with D perhaps matching TRBD1 (6 bases). V lost 0 bases, J lost 3 bases, and 13 bases lay in between. CDR1 and CDR2 (germline): SGHRS, YFSETQ. The CDR3 is 15 residues long. CDR3 residues: CASSLGTANYYEQYF. The DNA of the CDR3 is TGCGCCAGCAGCTTGGGGACAGCCAACTACTACGAGCAGTACTTC.

The V call is TRBV7-9, the J call TRBJ1-1; tentatively, D is TRBD1 (5 bases). V was cut by 5 bases and J by 4 bases, with 11 bases left in between. CDR1 and CDR2 from the germline V gene are SEHNR and FQNEAQ (reference sequence). The length of the CDR3 is 13 residues. This CDR3 reads CASSTRQGTEAFF. The DNA of the CDR3 is TGTGCCAGCAGCACACGCCAGGGCACTGAAGCTTTCTTT.

The chain uses TRBV5-1 and TRBJ2-5, with a possible D match to TRBD2 (6 bases). Looked up from germline, CDR1 is SGHRS and CDR2 is YFSETQ. With 2 bases removed from V and 4 bases from J, the gap between germline ends came to 12 bases. The CDR3 has 14 residues. CDR3 bases: TGCGCCAGCAGCTTCGTAGGAGGGGTAGAGACCCAGTACTTC. It yields the protein CASSFVGGVETQYF.

This chain connects TRBV3-1 (or the pseudogene TRBV3-2) to TRBJ2-1; the D gene is possibly TRBD2 (6 bases). The V end was cut by 0 bases, the J end by 8 bases, with 20 bases between. The germline V gene encodes CDR1 LGHDT and CDR2 YNNKEL (reference sequence). The CDR3 extends over 17 amino acids. The CDR3, as DNA: TGTGCCAGCAGCCAAGATGGATCGGGTGGGAGGAGCGATGAGCAGTTCTTC. Translation gives CASSQDGSGGRSDEQFF.

This clone was observed a handful of times. CDR3 in DNA: TGTGCCAGCAGTTCGTCACAGGGGGTAAGTTACGAGCAGTACTTC. The encoded protein is CASSSSQGVSYEQYF. This chain joins TRBV28 and TRBJ2-7; 8 nucleotides line up with TRBD1. This CDR3 region has 15 residues. Germline V lookup: CDR1 MDHEN, CDR2 SYDVKM. With V trimmed by 4 bases and J by 4 bases, 9 bases remained unmatched.

The V gene is TRBV7-9, the J gene TRBJ2-3; 12 nucleotides align to TRBD1. Germline V CDR1 and CDR2: SEHNR, FQNEAQ (reference sequence). J lost 2 bases, V lost 5 bases, and 2 bases had no gene match. This CDR3 spans 15 amino acids. This chain's CDR3 is CASSRGQGATDTQYF. The CDR3 DNA follows: TGTGCCAGCAGCAGGGGACAGGGGGCCACAGATACGCAGTATTTT.

The V gene is TRBV28, the J gene TRBJ2-2; 10 bases are shared with TRBD2. This CDR3 region has 14 residues. The junction had 7 bases not matched to a gene; V was cut back by 8 bases and J by 7 bases. Germline V gene sequence: CDR1 MDHEN, CDR2 SYDVKM. CDR3 protein: CASGTSGKHGELFF. CDR3 DNA sequence: TGTGCCAGCGGTACTAGCGGGAAGCACGGGGAGCTGTTTTTT.

The chain couples TRBV28 to TRBJ2-7, with no clear D. Looked up from germline, CDR1 is MDHEN and CDR2 is SYDVKM. The CDR3 has 13 residues. The V end lost 5 bases, the J end lost 4 bases, and 12 bases lay between the germline ends. CDR3 sequence: CASSTTTQYEQYF. CDR3 nucleotides: TGTGCCAGCAGTACCACAACCCAGTACGAGCAGTACTTC.

V and J are TRBV3-1 (or the pseudogene TRBV3-2) and TRBJ2-6; 7 nucleotides agree with TRBD2. After removal of 0 bases from V and 2 bases from J, the junction contained 7 bases not matched to a gene. Germline CDR1 and CDR2: LGHDT and YNNKEL (reference sequence). The CDR3 extends over 18 amino acids. The chain's CDR3 is CASSQDHRLAAGANVLTF. CDR3 nucleotides: TGTGCCAGCAGCCAAGATCATCGCCTAGCGGCTGGGGCCAACGTCCTGACTTTC.

The chain uses TRBV19 and TRBJ2-1; 9 nucleotides line up with TRBD2. The CDR3 has 17 residues. The germline CDR1 and CDR2 sequences are LNHDA and SQIVND (reference sequence). J lost 4 bases, V lost 4 bases, and 11 bases had no gene match. The CDR3 bases are TGTGCCAGTAGTAGGGGACTAGCCCGCAACTTTTACAATGAGCAGTTCTTC. This translates into CASSRGLARNFYNEQFF.

The gene calls are TRBV6-5 and TRBJ1-2, with D tentatively TRBD1 (6 bases). Trimming took off 8 bases at V and 8 bases at J, with 12 bases between the two ends. This CDR3 contains 11 residues. Germline CDR1 and CDR2: MNHEY and SVGAGI. The CDR3 sequence is CASARGGGYTF. For the CDR3, the DNA is TGTGCCAGCGCCCGGGGGGGCGGCTACACCTTC.

The J gene is TRBJ2-7, the V gene TRBV7-2; TRBD1 might be the D (6 bases). V lost 1 base and J lost 3, with 19 bases in between. The CDR3 has 17 amino acids. Germline values: CDR1 SGHTA, CDR2 FQGNSA. The CDR3 sequence is CASSLEGTSSAVYEQYF. The CDR3 nucleotides are TGTGCCAGCAGCTTAGAAGGGACATCATCAGCGGTCTACGAGCAGTACTTC.

The V call is TRBV18, the J call TRBJ1-1, with no clear D. Germline V gene lookup returns CDR1 KGHSH and CDR2 LQKENI. This CDR3 is 14 amino acids long. V was shortened by 0 bases and J by 1 base, with 6 bases between the two germline ends. Here the CDR3 reads CASSPPLKNTEAFF. The CDR3 DNA reads as TGTGCCAGCTCACCACCTCTAAAGAACACTGAAGCTTTCTTT.

J is TRBJ2-1 and V is TRBV11-2; D gene ambiguous. Germline-derived CDR1 and CDR2 are SGHAT and FQNNGV. The length of the CDR3 is 12 residues. Trimming stripped 7 bases from V and 8 bases from J, with 12 bases between. Here the CDR3 DNA reads TGTGCCAGCAAACGAGACGGAGATGAGCAGTTCTTC. Residues: CASKRDGDEQFF. The full variable domain, with the rest looked up from reference TRBV11-2 and TRBJ2-1, is EAGVAQSPRYKIIEKRQSVAFWCNPISGHATLYWYQQILGQGPKLLIQFQNNGVVDDSQLPKDRFSAERLKGVDSTLKIQPAKLEDSAVYLCASKRDGDEQFFGPGTRLTVL.

The genes are TRBV7-2 and TRBJ1-1; D gene uncertain. This CDR3 has 17 amino acids. The germline V gene encodes CDR1 SGHTA and CDR2 FQGNSA. Trimming stripped 3 bases from V and 1 base from J, with 18 bases between. The CDR3 reads CASSFGRAVRTNTEAFF. The CDR3 DNA reads as TGTGCCAGCAGCTTCGGGCGGGCGGTAAGGACGAACACTGAAGCTTTCTTT.

This rearrangement joins TRBV2 to TRBJ2-4, with D perhaps matching TRBD1 (5 bases). In germline, CDR1 is SNHLY, CDR2 FYNNEI. The CDR3 extends over 15 amino acids. V lost 7 bases to trimming and J lost 2 bases, with 15 bases between them. DNA of the CDR3: TGTGCCAGCATCTGGGATAGGGGTTCCAAAAACATTCAGTACTTC. Residues: CASIWDRGSKNIQYF.

V and J are TRBV28 and TRBJ2-1, with D possibly TRBD2 on 6 matching bases. Trimming cost V 2 bases and J 3 bases, with 8 bases left between them. This CDR3 contains 14 residues. CDR1 is MDHEN and CDR2 is SYDVKM in the germline V gene. The CDR3 DNA reads as TGTGCCAGCAGTTTAACGGGACTCTACAATGAGCAGTTCTTC. It yields the protein CASSLTGLYNEQFF.

This clone showed up just once. V gene TRBV10-2 combines with J gene TRBJ2-3, with D unclear. With 6 bases removed from V and 4 bases from J, the gap between germline ends came to 5 bases. This CDR3 is 11 amino acids long. CDR1 WSHSY and CDR2 SAAADI come from the germline V gene. The CDR3 DNA is TGCGCCAGCAGCCAGGCAGATACGCAGTATTTT. This sequence encodes CASSQADTQYF.

The V gene is TRBV2, the J gene TRBJ2-3; D gene ambiguous. Germline V gives CDR1 SNHLY, CDR2 FYNNEI. The CDR3 runs 13 residues. The V and J ends lost 6 bases and 4 bases respectively, with 11 bases between them. CDR3 in amino acids: CASRTRVSDTQYF. CDR3 bases: TGTGCCAGCAGGACTCGGGTCTCAGATACGCAGTATTTT.

In this sample, this clone turned up a few times. The chain employs TRBV5-6 and TRBJ1-1, with TRBD1 matching 7 bases. From germline, CDR1 is SGHDT and CDR2 YYEEEE. With 0 bases clipped from V and 0 bases from J, the junction kept 2 bases outside the gene matches. CDR3 length: 15 amino acids. CDR3 region: CASSLGQGMNTEAFF. The CDR3 DNA is TGTGCCAGCAGCTTGGGACAGGGCATGAACACTGAAGCTTTCTTT.

V is TRBV7-9 and J is TRBJ2-3, with 9 bases that match TRBD2. V lost 1 base to trimming and J lost 6 bases; unmatched junction nucleotides: 5. Germline assignment: CDR1 SEHNR and CDR2 FQNEAQ (reference sequence). This CDR3 contains 15 residues. The chain's CDR3 is CASSLGSGSVDTQYF. The CDR3 DNA reads TGTGCCAGCAGCTTAGGTAGCGGGAGCGTGGATACGCAGTATTTT.

The V and J genes are TRBV7-9 and TRBJ2-5; maybe TRBD2 (5 bases). The length of the CDR3 is 16 residues. Per germline, CDR1 SEHNR and CDR2 FQNEAQ (reference sequence). Between the trimmed V and J ends, which lost 5 bases and 5 bases, there was a span of 21 bases. The CDR3, as DNA: TGTGCCAGCAGCGAAGGCAGCCATCCCCCGGGGGAGACCCAGTACTTC. Amino acids: CASSEGSHPPGETQYF.

V gene TRBV9 combines with J gene TRBJ2-5, with 7 bases identical to TRBD2. Trimming removed 2 bases from V and 5 bases from J; junction bases left unmatched: 9. Germline CDR1 SGDLS, CDR2 YYNGEE. The length of the CDR3 is 15 residues. CDR3 in amino acids: CASSVGLGGTETQYF. Here the CDR3 DNA reads TGTGCCAGCAGCGTTGGATTGGGGGGGACCGAGACCCAGTACTTC.